One and the same sample provided the 19 T cell receptor beta chains below, sequenced in a study of blood T cell repertoires in COVID-19. Sequenced by immunoSEQ multiplex PCR; TCRdb stores in-frame clones only, minus some. The sample has about 36,000 clones, approximately 80% seen once; the top ten hold 2%. What was sequenced was peripheral blood. These receptors originate from a man aged 55 to 70 with active COVID-19.

V and J are TRBV29-1 and TRBJ2-7; D may be TRBD1 (5 bases). CDR1 and CDR2 from the germline V gene are SQVTM and ANQGSEA. The ends were cut back, 6 bases at V and 3 bases at J, with 18 bases in the middle. CDR3 length equals 14 residues. CDR3 sequence (DNA): TGCAGCGTGCATCGAGGTCAGGGTGACTACGAGCAGTACTTC. This encodes CSVHRGQGDYEQYF.

This clone has only a few counts. The V gene is TRBV30, the J gene TRBJ1-6, with 7 bases matching TRBD1. Trimming at V came to 3 bases and at J to 10 bases, leaving 12 bases not matched to a gene. Per germline, CDR1 GTSNPN and CDR2 SVGIG (reference sequence). This CDR3 is built from 15 residues. The CDR3 nucleotides are TGTGCCTGGAGGCCTCCGGACAGGACCGGCTCACCCCTCCACTTT. Translation: CAWRPPDRTGSPLHF.

In DNA, the CDR3 is TGTGCTTACCACCGGGGGAGAGGGAATTCACCCCTCCACTTT. Translation: CAYHRGRGNSPLHF. The J gene is TRBJ1-6, the V gene TRBV30; tentatively, D is TRBD1 (5 bases). CDR1 and CDR2 (germline): GTSNPN, SVGIG (reference sequence). This CDR3 is 14 amino acids long.

Only a few counts were recorded for this clone. The chain joins TRBV5-1 to TRBJ2-7; 9 bases are a match to TRBD1. Germline CDR1 SGHRS, CDR2 YFSETQ. There are 15 residues in the CDR3. The junction had 8 bases not matched to a gene; V was cut back by 2 bases and J by 5 bases. CDR3 protein: CASSLQGAQGHEQYF. CDR3 DNA: TGCGCCAGCAGCTTACAGGGGGCGCAAGGCCACGAGCAGTACTTC.

The sample holds one count of this clone. The gene calls are TRBV27 and TRBJ2-3, with TRBD1 as a possible D gene (5 bases). Trimming stripped 5 bases from V and 2 bases from J, with 17 bases between. The V gene's germline CDR1 is MNHEY and CDR2 SMNVEV (reference sequence). The CDR3 spans 16 residues. The CDR3: CASSPRGPQTTDTQYF. The CDR3 nucleotides are TGTGCCAGCAGTCCAAGGGGCCCGCAAACCACAGATACGCAGTATTTT.

This clone was recorded a few times. The chain combines TRBV3-1 (or the pseudogene TRBV3-2) with TRBJ1-1, with D possibly TRBD1 on 6 matching bases. The length of the CDR3 is 16 residues. Germline V gene data show CDR1 as LGHDT and CDR2 as YNNKEL (reference sequence). V dropped 3 bases and J dropped 3 bases, with 17 bases sitting between them. CDR3 amino acids: CASSHRGRIPYTEAFF. CDR3 DNA: TGTGCCAGCAGCCACAGGGGCAGAATACCCTACACTGAAGCTTTCTTT.

The chain employs TRBV5-4 and TRBJ2-3; D is possibly TRBD2 (6 bases). V was pared by 5 bases and J by 0 bases, with 16 bases between. Germline loops: CDR1 SGHNT, CDR2 YYREEE (reference sequence). This CDR3 spans 16 amino acids. CDR3 residues: CASRPGGATSTDTQYF. The CDR3 nucleotides are TGTGCCAGCAGACCAGGAGGGGCCACTAGCACAGATACGCAGTATTTT. The variable domain in full, completed from reference TRBV5-4 and TRBJ2-3, reads ETGVTQSPTHLIKTRGQQVTLRCSSQSGHNTVSWYQQALGQGPQFIFQYYREEENGRGNFPPRFSGLQFPNYSSELNVNALELDDSALYLCASRPGGATSTDTQYFGPGTRLTVL.

This clone was seen just once. The chain uses TRBV7-2 and TRBJ1-2; 10 bases are shared with TRBD1. Germline loops: CDR1 SGHTA, CDR2 FQGNSA. Trimming cost V 5 bases and J 2 bases; bases outside gene matches: 2. The CDR3 consists of 14 residues. The CDR3 loop reads CASSRDRGNYGYTF. CDR3 sequence (DNA): TGTGCCAGCAGCCGGGACAGGGGAAACTATGGCTACACCTTC.

This chain connects TRBV4-1 to TRBJ2-1; maybe TRBD2 (6 bases). Germline CDR1 MGHRA, CDR2 YSYEKL. The V gene lost 5 bases and the J gene lost 6 bases, with 26 bases spanning the gap. The CDR3 is made up of 18 amino acids. In DNA form, the CDR3 reads TGCGCCAGCAGCTCCCCCCCCCAGACTAGAACTGTAGGCAATGAGCAGTTCTTC. It translates to CASSSPPQTRTVGNEQFF.

This rearrangement joins TRBV6-6 to TRBJ1-2; no reliable D call. Germline V CDR1 and CDR2: MNHNY, SVGAGI (reference sequence). The CDR3 length is 14 residues. Trimming left V 5 bases short and J 7 bases short, with 17 bases between. CDR3 sequence: CASSRTEGRGGYTF. CDR3 in DNA: TGTGCCAGCAGTCGGACGGAGGGTAGAGGTGGCTACACCTTC.

CDR3 DNA: TGTGCCACCAGCAGTTCGGGACAGGGGGGAGGCTACACCTTC. It is translated as CATSSSGQGGGYTF. This sequence joins TRBV15 and TRBJ1-2, with 11 bases that match TRBD1. The CDR3 is made up of 14 amino acids. Germline-derived CDR1 and CDR2 are LNHNV and YYDKDF (reference sequence). V was pared by 3 bases and J by 8 bases, with 5 bases of the junction left unmatched.

The rearrangement joins TRBV5-1 to TRBJ1-5, with TRBD1 as a possible D gene (5 bases). Looked up from germline, CDR1 is SGHRS and CDR2 is YFSETQ. V was pared by 0 bases and J by 1 base, with 8 bases between. The CDR3 runs to 15 residues. Here the CDR3 reads CASSLESGSNQPQHF. DNA of the CDR3: TGCGCCAGCAGCTTGGAGTCAGGGAGCAATCAGCCCCAGCATTTT.

The chain uses TRBV6-1 and TRBJ2-7; 7 bases map to TRBD1. J lost 1 base, V lost 2 bases, and 5 bases had no gene match. In germline, CDR1 is MNHNS, CDR2 SASEGT. The length of the CDR3 is 15 residues. The CDR3 nucleotides are TGTGCCAGCAGTGAATGGACAGGCACATCCTACGAGCAGTACTTC. This encodes CASSEWTGTSYEQYF.

V and J are TRBV7-2 and TRBJ2-5; 10 positions agree with TRBD2. This CDR3 has 14 amino acids. After removal of 5 bases from V and 10 bases from J, the junction contained 10 bases not matched to a gene. Germline V lookup: CDR1 SGHTA, CDR2 FQGNSA. The CDR3 DNA is TGTGCCAGCAGCGATAGCGGGGGGCCCCGGGACCAGTACTTC. Encoded protein: CASSDSGGPRDQYF.

The V and J genes are TRBV5-6 and TRBJ1-6; 7 nucleotides agree with TRBD1. Germline assignment: CDR1 SGHDT and CDR2 YYEEEE. Germline trimming cut 4 bases from V and 8 bases from J; bases unmatched to any gene: 6. CDR3 length equals 14 residues. The CDR3 sequence: CASSVDRQYSPLHF. CDR3 nucleotide sequence: TGTGCCAGCAGCGTGGACAGGCAATATTCACCCCTCCACTTT.

The rearrangement links TRBV30 to TRBJ1-5; D is perhaps TRBD1 (5 bases). The V gene's germline CDR1 is GTSNPN and CDR2 SVGIG (reference sequence). This CDR3 region has 15 residues. The V end was cut by 1 base, the J end by 7 bases, with 17 bases between. The CDR3 bases are TGTGCCTGGAGTGGGTTGGGGCAGGGAAGCCAGCCCCAGCATTTT. Protein sequence: CAWSGLGQGSQPQHF.

J is TRBJ2-1 and V is TRBV10-3; 8 bases are a match to TRBD2. CDR1 and CDR2 from the germline V gene are ENHRY and SYGVKD. V shed 5 bases and J 9 bases; nucleotides not matched to a gene: 6. The CDR3 length is 13 residues. The chain's CDR3 is CAISSGSELEQFF. The CDR3 DNA is TGTGCCATCAGTAGCGGGAGCGAGCTTGAGCAGTTCTTC.

V gene TRBV4-1 combines with J gene TRBJ1-2, with 10 bases lining up with TRBD1. V lost 3 bases, J lost 4 bases, and 8 bases stayed unmatched. This CDR3 is built from 16 residues. Germline CDR1 MGHRA, CDR2 YSYEKL. CDR3 protein: CASSHLRTGGAYGYTF. CDR3 coding DNA: TGCGCCAGCAGCCACTTACGGACAGGGGGGGCCTATGGCTACACCTTC.

The rearrangement uses TRBV2 and TRBJ1-1; 8 positions match TRBD1. CDR3 length equals 13 residues. Germline V CDR1 and CDR2: SNHLY, FYNNEI. The trim removed 9 bases at V and 5 bases at J, leaving 8 bases unmatched. The chain's CDR3 is CASQQGEGTEAFF. CDR3 sequence (DNA): TGTGCCAGTCAACAGGGGGAGGGAACTGAAGCTTTCTTT. The complete variable domain, with remaining parts taken from reference TRBV2 and TRBJ1-1, reads EPEVTQTPSHQVTQMGQEVILRCVPISNHLYFYWYRQILGQKVEFLVSFYNNEISEKSEIFDDQFSVERPDGSNFTLKIRSTKLEDSAMYFCASQQGEGTEAFFGQGTRLTVV.